This TCR beta chain was retrieved from a study of T cell repertoires in cytomegalovirus infection. Study-level points and caveats: Adding up the frequency of public TCR beta families identified people who carried CMV plus the relevant HLA. HLA-C-restricted CMV-specific TCR beta clonotypes prevailed in the ex vivo response.

The J segment lost 7 bases and the V segment lost 6 bases, leaving 3 bases of the junction unmatched. Germline loops: CDR1 KGHSH, CDR2 LQKENI. The CDR3 extends over 12 amino acids. This clonotype has just a few counts. Antigen specificity is unknown. MiXCR, applied by TCRdb to the reads, yields one record per CDR3 protein. The sample holds 200,000 to 300,000 distinct CDR3 sequences, roughly 12% seen once. Sample: PBMCs. The origin of this receptor is a human donor in good health (CMV status not recorded). Some clones in this sample may be carry-over from other donors' samples. The gene calls are TRBV18 and TRBJ1-1; TRBD1 matches 9 bases. In DNA, the CDR3 is TGTGCCAGCTCCACGGGACAGGGTGAAGCTTTCTTT. Amino acid sequence: CASSTGQGEAFF.